The 28 T cell receptor beta chains below were found in one sample sequenced in a study of blood T cell repertoires in COVID-19. The repertoire was sequenced with immunoSEQ multiplex PCR; TCRdb's copy has only in-frame clones and lacks some. The sample contains fewer than 300,000 clones, around 90% of which appear only once. Sequenced material: PBMCs or T cells enriched from blood (not recorded which). The receptors stem from a woman in her twenties or thirties who had recovered from COVID-19.

The chain has TRBV5-8 and TRBJ2-3; tentative D call: TRBD1 (6 bases). This CDR3 is built from 16 residues. Trimming took 4 bases from V and 6 from J, leaving 21 bases between them. Germline V lookup: CDR1 SGHTS, CDR2 YDEGEE. The CDR3 nucleotides are TGTGCCAGCAGCCGGGGCCAGACAGGTTTGAGGGATACGCAGTATTTT. Amino acids: CASSRGQTGLRDTQYF.

The chain is built from TRBV19 and TRBJ2-6; 8 bases map to TRBD2. This CDR3 region has 17 residues. Germline lookup yields CDR1 LNHDA and CDR2 SQIVND (reference sequence). The V segment lost 0 bases and the J segment 4 bases; nucleotides outside the gene matches: 5. In nucleotides, the CDR3 is TGTGCCAGTAGTATAGATGGCGGGGGGTCGGGGGCCAACGTCCTGACTTTC. This codes for CASSIDGGGSGANVLTF.

The V call is TRBV6-4, the J call TRBJ1-5, with D maybe TRBD1 (5 bases). Looked up from germline, CDR1 is MRHNA and CDR2 is SNTAGT. V was shortened by 7 bases and J by 5 bases, with 12 bases between the two germline ends. This CDR3 comprises 13 residues. The CDR3 loop reads CASTRDFDQPQHF. In nucleotides, the CDR3 is TGTGCCAGCACCCGGGACTTTGATCAGCCCCAGCATTTT.

V is TRBV3-1 (or the pseudogene TRBV3-2) and J is TRBJ1-2; D is uncertain. The CDR3 is 17 residues long. The ends were cut back, 5 bases at V and 9 bases at J, with 28 bases in the middle. CDR1 and CDR2 (germline): LGHDT, YNNKEL (reference sequence). The CDR3 DNA sequence: TGTGCCAGCAGCGACGGCCCCCCAGTAACAGTATCATCCAGCTACACCTTC. This translates into CASSDGPPVTVSSSYTF.

V gene TRBV14 combines with J gene TRBJ2-1, with D possibly matching TRBD2 (6 bases). Trimming removed 1 base from V and 7 bases from J, with 11 bases in between. The CDR3 is 14 residues long. Germline V CDR1 and CDR2: SGHDN, FVKESK. Here the CDR3 reads CASSQVLALNEQFF. CDR3 sequence (DNA): TGTGCCAGCAGCCAAGTACTAGCTTTAAATGAGCAGTTCTTC.

The J gene is TRBJ2-7, the V gene TRBV27; tentative D call: TRBD2 (5 bases). The CDR3 is made up of 15 amino acids. V was trimmed by 4 bases and J by 4 bases, leaving 17 bases between them. The germline V gene has CDR1 MNHEY and CDR2 SMNVEV (reference sequence). The CDR3 here is CASSSWAHRGYEQYF. For the CDR3, the DNA is TGTGCCAGCAGTTCCTGGGCTCATCGCGGGTACGAGCAGTACTTC.

The chain recombines TRBV6-2 or TRBV6-3 with TRBJ1-6; 7 bases match TRBD1. CDR1 and CDR2 (germline): MNHEY, SVGEGT. Trimming removed 2 bases from V and 9 bases from J; junction bases left unmatched: 10. This CDR3 region has 16 residues. CDR3 DNA sequence: TGTGCCAGCAGTTACACCTCGACAGGGTATGGTTCACCCCTCCACTTT. Its protein is CASSYTSTGYGSPLHF.

The V call is TRBV6-2 or TRBV6-3, the J call TRBJ1-2; 10 nucleotides line up with TRBD1. The germline CDR1 and CDR2 sequences are MNHEY and SVGEGT. The CDR3 is 13 residues long. After removal of 5 bases from V and 7 bases from J, the junction contained 4 bases not matched to a gene. In DNA, the CDR3 is TGTGCCAGCAGTCGGGACAGGGGTCTTGGCTACACCTTC. Translated: CASSRDRGLGYTF.

The gene calls are TRBV7-9 and TRBJ2-5, with 9 bases fitting TRBD2. Germline V CDR1 and CDR2: SEHNR, FQNEAQ (reference sequence). The CDR3 spans 15 residues. The trim removed 1 base at V and 5 bases at J, leaving 5 bases unmatched. The CDR3 here is CASSLGAGGMETQYF. Here the CDR3 DNA reads TGTGCCAGCAGCTTAGGAGCGGGAGGTATGGAGACCCAGTACTTC.

The chain combines TRBV6-6 with TRBJ1-5; 8 positions agree with TRBD1. Trimming cost V 5 bases and J 5 bases; bases outside gene matches: 14. Germline V gene sequence: CDR1 MNHNY, CDR2 SVGAGI (reference sequence). The CDR3 has 17 residues. Written as DNA, the CDR3 is TGTGCCAGCAGTCGGACTATAGGGACAGGAGCGGATCAGCCCCAGCATTTT. Protein sequence: CASSRTIGTGADQPQHF.

This rearrangement joins TRBV2 to TRBJ1-2; the match to TRBD1 covers 10 bases. The CDR3 totals 13 residues. The germline gives CDR1 SNHLY, CDR2 FYNNEI. Germline trimming cut 10 bases from V and 8 bases from J; bases unmatched to any gene: 10. The CDR3 DNA reads TGTGCCACCGTGGACAGGGGGAGGAGAGGCTACACCTTC. Amino acids: CATVDRGRRGYTF.

The V gene is TRBV9, the J gene TRBJ2-5; 7 bases fit TRBD1. V lost 4 bases and J lost 3; bases outside the gene matches: 3. Germline values: CDR1 SGDLS, CDR2 YYNGEE. The CDR3 runs 13 residues. The CDR3 region is CASSYGTEETQYF. CDR3 nucleotide sequence: TGTGCCAGCAGCTATGGGACAGAAGAGACCCAGTACTTC. Based on the CDR3 plus reference TRBV9 and TRBJ2-5, the full variable domain is DSGVTQTPKHLITATGQRVTLRCSPRSGDLSVYWYQQSLDQGLQFLIQYYNGEERAKGNILERFSAQQFPDLHSELNLSSLELGDSALYFCASSYGTEETQYFGPGTRLLVL.

This chain connects TRBV19 to TRBJ2-1; 7 bases align to TRBD2. J was trimmed by 8 bases and V by 4 bases; bases with no gene match: 8. The CDR3 sequence is 14 residues long. Germline V gives CDR1 LNHDA, CDR2 SQIVND (reference sequence). DNA of the CDR3: TGTGCCAGTAGTAGAAGCGGGGTTGTTCATGAGCAGTTCTTC. Protein product: CASSRSGVVHEQFF.

The chain links TRBV7-9 to TRBJ1-1, with D perhaps TRBD1 (5 bases). The V gene's germline CDR1 is SEHNR and CDR2 FQNEAQ (reference sequence). The CDR3 runs to 15 residues. Trimming stripped 5 bases from V and 7 bases from J, with 20 bases between. The CDR3 bases are TGTGCCAGCAGCCATGGCGGGGGAGGGTGGTTTGAAGCTTTCTTT. It specifies CASSHGGGGWFEAFF.

The chain links TRBV29-1 to TRBJ1-3; tentative D call: TRBD1 (5 bases). Per the germline V gene, CDR1 is SQVTM and CDR2 is ANQGSEA. Trimming stripped 7 bases from V and 0 bases from J, with 13 bases between. CDR3 length: 14 amino acids. CDR3 in amino acids: CSAGHFSSGNTIYF. In nucleotides, the CDR3 is TGCAGCGCCGGACACTTCAGCTCTGGAAACACCATATATTTT.

The chain is built from TRBV30 and TRBJ2-7, with 8 nucleotides matching TRBD1. This CDR3 has 16 residues. The V gene end was trimmed by 2 bases and the J gene end by 1 base; junction bases not matched to a gene: 10. CDR1 and CDR2 from the germline V gene are GTSNPN and SVGIG (reference sequence). CDR3 protein: CAWSRGTQGASYEQYF. The DNA for the CDR3 is TGTGCCTGGAGTAGAGGAACCCAGGGGGCATCCTACGAGCAGTACTTC.

This clone came up once. The chain links TRBV6-2 or TRBV6-3 to TRBJ1-1, with 7 nucleotides matching TRBD1. The CDR3 has 14 residues. Trimming cost V 1 base and J 2 bases; bases outside gene matches: 1. Germline CDR1 reads MNHEY; CDR2 reads SVGEGT. This CDR3 reads CASSYWDSNTEAFF. Written as DNA, the CDR3 is TGTGCCAGCAGTTACTGGGACAGCAACACTGAAGCTTTCTTT.

This chain connects TRBV5-1 to TRBJ2-1; D may be TRBD2 (6 bases). The CDR3 extends over 20 amino acids. The V and J ends lost 4 bases and 6 bases respectively, with 32 bases between them. Germline CDR1 is SGHRS and CDR2 is YFSETQ. CDR3 sequence (DNA): TGCGCCAGCAGCCCCATTACACCCGTTCGCGTTACTAGCTTACCCAATGAGCAGTTCTTC. Translated: CASSPITPVRVTSLPNEQFF.

This sequence joins TRBV14 and TRBJ2-3; D is unclear. This CDR3 has 16 amino acids. Trimming took off 4 bases at V and 2 bases at J, with 16 bases between the two ends. In germline, CDR1 is SGHDN, CDR2 FVKESK. DNA of the CDR3: TGTGCCAGCAGCCCGCGTCCTATCCTCATCACAGATACGCAGTATTTT. The encoded protein is CASSPRPILITDTQYF.

The chain couples TRBV5-1 to TRBJ2-1; 11 nucleotides agree with TRBD1. CDR1 is SGHRS, CDR2 YFSETQ, per germline. Germline trimming cut 5 bases from V and 8 bases from J; bases unmatched to any gene: 6. CDR3 size: 14 residues. The CDR3 protein is CASSGRTGGYEQFF. The CDR3 DNA reads as TGCGCCAGCAGTGGAAGGACAGGGGGCTATGAGCAGTTCTTC.

The table lists this clone with a few counts. The rearrangement uses TRBV6-6 and TRBJ2-7, with D possibly being TRBD2 (6 bases). Germline loops: CDR1 MNHNY, CDR2 SVGAGI (reference sequence). V was pared by 8 bases and J by 3 bases, with 17 bases between. There are 14 residues in the CDR3. DNA for the CDR3: TGTGCCAGCGGAGAAGGGGACTTGATCTACGAGCAGTACTTC. It translates to CASGEGDLIYEQYF.

This chain connects TRBV6-2 or TRBV6-3 to TRBJ1-2; D possibly corresponds to TRBD1 (5 bases). The germline CDR1 and CDR2 sequences are MNHEY and SVGEGT. This CDR3 has 14 residues. Trimming stripped 0 bases from V and 4 bases from J, with 9 bases between. Written as DNA, the CDR3 is TGTGCCAGCAGTTACTCACGGACAAGCTATGGCTACACCTTC. This translates into CASSYSRTSYGYTF.

The DNA of the CDR3 is TGTGCCAGTAGACCAACAGGGGATTTGGATGGCTACACCTTC. Amino acid sequence: CASRPTGDLDGYTF. The chain is built from TRBV19 and TRBJ1-2; 7 bases map to TRBD1. Trimming at V came to 6 bases and at J to 6 bases, leaving 10 bases not matched to a gene. Germline CDR1 and CDR2: LNHDA and SQIVND (reference sequence). The CDR3 is 14 amino acids. Full variable domain (remainder filled in from reference TRBV19 and TRBJ1-2): DGGITQSPKYLFRKEGQNVTLSCEQNLNHDAMYWYRQDPGQGLRLIYYSQIVNDFQKGDIAEGYSVSREKKESFPLTVTSAQKNPTAFYLCASRPTGDLDGYTFGSGTRLTVV.

The V call is TRBV4-2, the J call TRBJ1-4, with 11 bases that match TRBD1. CDR1 LGHNA and CDR2 YNFKEQ come from the germline V gene. The CDR3 sequence is 15 residues long. Trimming cost V 0 bases and J 6 bases; bases outside gene matches: 0. Here the CDR3 reads CASSQEGQGDEKLFF. CDR3 DNA: TGTGCCAGCAGCCAAGAGGGACAGGGGGATGAAAAACTGTTTTTT.

V gene TRBV18 combines with J gene TRBJ2-5, with a tentative D call TRBD1 (5 bases). Germline V gene data show CDR1 as KGHSH and CDR2 as LQKENI. V dropped 4 bases and J dropped 1 base, with 7 bases sitting between them. This CDR3 spans 13 amino acids. The CDR3 bases are TGTGCCAGCTCACAGACAGTCCAAGAGACCCAGTACTTC. This translates into CASSQTVQETQYF. The variable domain in full, completed from reference TRBV18 and TRBJ2-5, reads NAGVMQNPRHLVRRRGQEARLRCSPMKGHSHVYWYRQLPEEGLKFMVYLQKENIIDESGMPKERFSAEFPKEGPSILRIQQVVRGDSAAYFCASSQTVQETQYFGPGTRLLVL.

The gene calls are TRBV30 and TRBJ1-4, with TRBD1 identical over 10 bases. V lost 1 base, J lost 10 bases, and 6 bases stayed unmatched. This CDR3 contains 14 residues. CDR1 GTSNPN and CDR2 SVGIG come from the germline V gene (reference sequence). The CDR3 loop reads CAWSAGTGVRKLFF. The DNA of the CDR3 is TGTGCCTGGAGTGCCGGGACAGGGGTTCGAAAACTGTTTTTT. The full variable domain, completed using reference TRBV30 and TRBJ1-4, is SQTIHQWPATLVQPVGSPLSLECTVEGTSNPNLYWYRQAAGRGLQLLFYSVGIGQISSEVPQNLSASRPQDRQFILSSKKLLLSDSGFYLCAWSAGTGVRKLFFGSGTQLSVL.

The chain is built from TRBV27 and TRBJ1-2; 10 nucleotides match TRBD1. In germline, CDR1 is MNHEY, CDR2 SMNVEV (reference sequence). V was pared by 4 bases and J by 7 bases, with 6 bases of the junction left unmatched. There are 14 residues in the CDR3. In DNA form, the CDR3 reads TGTGCCAGCAGTTGGGACAGGGGAGGGAGTGGCTACACCTTC. It specifies CASSWDRGGSGYTF.

The chain links TRBV5-5 to TRBJ2-1; TRBD1 might be the D (5 bases). CDR1 and CDR2 from the germline V gene are SGHKS and YYEKEE (reference sequence). The CDR3 covers 13 residues. Trimming shortened V by 0 bases and J by 6 bases, and 7 bases separated the two germline ends. For the CDR3, the DNA is TGTGCCAGCAGCTTGGAAAGGGGCAATGAGCAGTTCTTC. The encoded protein is CASSLERGNEQFF.